This entry describes one TCR beta chain. The data were taken from a study of CD8+ T cells in alopecia areata. In the study overall: Patients in the study were on tofacitinib for 6 to 18 months, then off it for 6 months.

Specified treatment: oral pan-JAK inhibitor, 5-10 mg twice daily. Alopecia areata patients had lesional scalp punch biopsies and peripheral blood taken from them. Reverse transcription of extracted RNA yielded cDNA, which provided the sequencing template. Here immunoSEQ multiplex PCR was the method, and the copy in TCRdb shows in-frame clones only, minus some. The table lists 15,000 to 20,000 clones, approximately 56% of them singletons, with around 8% in the top ten. The trim removed 5 bases at V and 6 bases at J, leaving 12 bases unmatched. The CDR3 extends over 15 amino acids. The V gene's germline CDR1 is SGHTA and CDR2 FQGNSA.

The source of this sequence is a human donor with alopecia areata. The specimen was skin, collected at week 4, from a patient treated with tofacitinib. This chain links TRBV7-2 with TRBJ1-2, with TRBD1 matching 7 bases. CDR3 sequence reads: CASSRTTGAFDGYTF. The CDR3 DNA reads as TGTGCCAGCAGCCGTACCACAGGGGCCTTTGATGGCTACACCTTC.